What follows is one TCR beta chain and its context. Its antigen is unknown. Per-base qualities were not stored, and no clone one base away is much larger. The data derive from a study of blood T cell repertoires in COVID-19 (TCRdb year 2020). Concerning the study at large: Samples from collaborators originated in the United States, Italy and Spain and spanned both the acute and convalescent phases of COVID-19. Samples came from the ongoing ImmuneRACE study (first 160 participants) plus 1,254 subjects from 6 global collaborators. Sample metadata almost always included a de-identified subject ID, COVID-19 status, age in years and sex. Where HLA class I and class II types were available, the types were taken from metadata supplied by the sample provider, not from assay-based typing. The prospective study material was composed of cDNA or gDNA derived from T cells, B-cell-depleted T cells, or PBMCs. The repertoires were made available in a free public database intended to serve as a resource for research on the immune response to SARS-CoV-2. Subjects who had been exposed to COVID-19, were actively infected with it, or had recovered from it provided the deeply sampled blood TCRbeta repertoires that made up the dataset.

Relative to germline, V is missing 6 bases and J is missing 5 bases, with 13 bases of the junction outside any gene match. From a lookup of the germline V gene, CDR1 and CDR2 are MNHEY and SVGEGT. Reading from cysteine to phenylalanine, the CDR3 counts 16 amino acids. Kept here is only the CDR3 DNA, which spans 48 bases and is read in frame from base 1. TCRbeta CDR3 regions were amplified from genomic DNA by means of the immunoSEQ Assay, a bias-controlled multiplex PCR. In the paper's pipeline: Within the assay, amplification of reference gene primers was used to estimate how many nucleated cells each sample contained. Sequence reads were collapsed and filtered to measure the absolute abundance of every unique TCRbeta CDR3 rearrangement. For each sample, productive Simpson clonality was calculated as the square root of Simpson's diversity index across productive rearrangements. TCRdb took this table from immuneACCESS and kept in-frame rearrangements with V and J called. Such tables lack part of the clones; where checked against another copy, unresolved V genes explain under half of the gap, and the rest is unexplained. That table supplies the V and J calls and clone size; D and trimming were determined from the DNA. This sample comprises roughly 200,000 clones, around 83% of them detected only once. The ten largest clonotypes hold approximately 5% of the sample.

The collaborating institutions used their own protocols to collect whole blood in K2EDTA tubes. For TCRbeta analysis, collaborator samples were shipped as frozen whole blood, as isolated PBMCs, or as DNA extracted from either sample type. The paper's findings and limits, for the study overall: The quantity of clinical and demographic metadata differed by source and by participant and was supplied without curation.

The sequence derives from a woman older than 75 with acute or convalescent COVID-19. Source material: peripheral blood. The chain was built from TRBV6-2 or TRBV6-3 and TRBJ2-1; 7 central nucleotides agree with TRBD2. CDR3 protein: CASSSPQRDLNNEQFF. The DNA is TGTGCCAGCAGCTCCCCTCAGCGGGATCTTAACAATGAGCAGTTCTTC.